These T cell receptor beta chains were read from a single sample in a study of Ad26.COV2.S vaccination and SARS-CoV-2 variants. Some clones are missing from TCRdb's copy, which holds only in-frame ones; the method was immunoSEQ multiplex PCR. This sample has some 320,000 clones, with around 85% found just once. The specimen comprised peripheral blood, sampled in a trial of Ad26.COV2.S vaccine versus placebo. All receptors come from a person between 18 and 60 years old who received the Ad26.COV2.S COVID-19 vaccine or a placebo. Each CDR3 is given with its conserved first and last residue. The D gene is left open where the match is weak. For some rows the clone size is stated as once, few or many, or as a class when expanded; others skip it.

j_gene	d_gene	v_gene	abundance	CDR3nt	CDR3aa
TRBJ1-4	-	TRBV28	medium-sized	TGTGCCAGCAGTTTATCCCCCACTATCACAACTAATGAAAAACTGTTTTTT	CASSLSPTITTNEKLFF
TRBJ1-4	TRBD1	TRBV10-2	-	TGCGCCAGCAGTCAGCAGGGGGCGGCTAATGAAAAACTGTTTTTT	CASSQQGAANEKLFF
TRBJ2-5	-	TRBV5-1	-	TGCGCCAGCAGCTTGGGGGCACTACAAGAGACCCAGTACTTC	CASSLGALQETQYF
TRBJ2-3	-	TRBV7-9	-	TGTGCCAGCAGCTTACGGATAAGGGAGTCCAGGGGCAGGCATACGCAGTATTTT	CASSLRIRESRGRHTQYF
TRBJ2-7	TRBD1	TRBV23-1	-	TGCGCCAGCAGTAATGCCGCAGGGGGCTACGAGCAGTACTTC	CASSNAAGGYEQYF
TRBJ1-6	-	TRBV6-5	-	TGTGCCAGCTTAGCTCGGGACTCCTATAATTCACCCCTCCACTTT	CASLARDSYNSPLHF
TRBJ1-1	-	TRBV12-3/TRBV12-4	-	TGTGCCAGCAGTTTGGGGTTGGGCACTGAAGCTTTCTTT	CASSLGLGTEAFF
TRBJ2-2	-	TRBV12-3/TRBV12-4	-	TGTGCCAGCAGTTTACGAGGGTCAGGGGAGCTGTTTTTT	CASSLRGSGELFF
TRBJ2-3	TRBD2	TRBV5-4	-	TGTGCCAGCAGCTTGACTAGCGGGGGGCCTAGCACAGATACGCAGTATTTT	CASSLTSGGPSTDTQYF
TRBJ2-2	-	TRBV2	-	TGTGCCAGCAATGCCAGGACAGAGAACACCGGGGAGCTGTTTTTT	CASNARTENTGELFF
TRBJ2-3	-	TRBV7-2	once	TGTGCCAGCAGCTTAGCAGATACGCAGTATTTT	CASSLADTQYF
TRBJ2-5	-	TRBV11-3	-	TGTGCCAGCAGCTTAGCCGGGGACAAGAAAGAGACCCAGTACTTC	CASSLAGDKKETQYF
TRBJ1-1	-	TRBV14	-	TGTGCCAGCAGCCAACATTCTCAAAACACTGAAGCTTTCTTT	CASSQHSQNTEAFF